These T cell receptor beta chains were read from a single sample in a study of response to subunit inactivated influenza vaccine. TCRdb re-called the RT-PCR reads with MiXCR, one entry per CDR3 protein. Here the sample spans about 520,000 distinct CDR3 sequences, 9.5% to 12% being singletons. The sequenced sample was PBMCs from blood, obtained roughly 6 weeks after vaccination. The source is a man aged 45-60 years who received an inactivated influenza vaccine. Each CDR3 is given with its conserved first and last residue. A D gene is named only where the DNA matches it firmly. Size values are once, few and many counts, or a class for expanded clones, and some rows have none.

J,size,D,V,length,DNA,CDR3
TRBJ2-3,NA,TRBD2,TRBV10-3,14,TGTGCCATCAGTAGCGGGGGGGACAGGTATACGCAGTATTTT,CAISSGGDRYTQYF
TRBJ2-7,NA,TRBD1,TRBV28,15,TGTGCCAGCAGTTTGGGACAGGGGAGTGGGTACGAGCAGTACTTC,CASSLGQGSGYEQYF
TRBJ2-7,NA,NA,TRBV12-3/TRBV12-4,16,TGTGCCAGCAGTCCCGTTTCCGGACGGGGCACCTACGAGCAGTACTTC,CASSPVSGRGTYEQYF
TRBJ2-3,few,TRBD2,TRBV25-1,16,TGTGCCAGCAGCCTCCTGATCGGGAGGAGCACAGATACGCAGTATTTT,CASSLLIGRSTDTQYF
TRBJ2-1,NA,NA,TRBV7-9,14,TGTGCCAGCAGCTTCGGGACATCAGGCAATGAGCAGTTCTTC,CASSFGTSGNEQFF
TRBJ2-1,once,NA,TRBV7-9,15,TGTGCCAGCAGCTTGAGAGAGGGGCCCTACAATGAGCAGTTCTTC,CASSLREGPYNEQFF
TRBJ2-5,NA,NA,TRBV6-5,11,TGTGCCAGCAGTTATCTCGCAACCCAGTACTTC,CASSYLATQYF
TRBJ2-5,medium-sized,NA,TRBV7-2,13,TGTGCCAGCAGCTTAGATTCTCAAGAGACCCAGTACTTC,CASSLDSQETQYF
TRBJ1-2,many,NA,TRBV5-6,15,TGTGCCAGCAGCTTGGCAGGGGAGACTAACTATGGCTACACCTTC,CASSLAGETNYGYTF
TRBJ1-1,few,NA,TRBV11-2,15,TGTGCCAGCAGCTTAGAAGGCAGCTTGAACACTGAAGCTTTCTTT,CASSLEGSLNTEAFF
TRBJ2-1,NA,NA,TRBV4-1,16,TGCGCCAGCAGCCCCACCTACGCGGAGCGAGGGAATGAGCAGTTCTTC,CASSPTYAERGNEQFF
TRBJ1-4,few,NA,TRBV5-1,15,TGCGCCAGCAGCTTGCTAACAGGCCATAATGAAAAACTGTTTTTT,CASSLLTGHNEKLFF
TRBJ1-1,many,NA,TRBV20-1,13,TGCAGTGCCCCCTCGCCGGTTAACACTGAAGCTTTCTTT,CSAPSPVNTEAFF
TRBJ2-3,NA,TRBD2,TRBV20-1,18,TGCAGTGCTAACGGAAGGGCGGGAGGAGGAGGAGGTCCAGATACGCAGTATTTT,CSANGRAGGGGGPDTQYF
TRBJ2-5,many,TRBD1,TRBV6-5,14,TGTGCCAGCAGTTTTGGACAGGGAGGAGAGACCCAGTACTTC,CASSFGQGGETQYF
TRBJ2-6,few,NA,TRBV20-1,18,TGCAGTGCTAGAGACGGACAGAGAATGAACTCTGGGGCCAACGTCCTGACTTTC,CSARDGQRMNSGANVLTF
TRBJ1-5,NA,TRBD1,TRBV20-1,16,TGCAGTGCTAGATACCTGGACAGGGGCGGGAATCAGCCCCAGCATTTT,CSARYLDRGGNQPQHF
TRBJ2-5,few,NA,TRBV6-5,14,TGTGCCAGCAGTTACCGGAGGAGCCAAGAGACCCAGTACTTC,CASSYRRSQETQYF
TRBJ2-1,many,TRBD2,TRBV3-1,17,TGTGCCAGCAGCCAACTTGGATCGGGACTAGCATCAAATGAGCAGTTCTTC,CASSQLGSGLASNEQFF
TRBJ2-7,NA,NA,TRBV6-6,11,TGTGCCAGCCTAGGGAGATACGAGCAGTACTTC,CASLGRYEQYF
TRBJ2-2,many,NA,TRBV24-1,11,TGTGCCACCAGTGACGCCGGGGAGCTGTTTTTT,CATSDAGELFF
TRBJ2-6,NA,TRBD1,TRBV11-1,19,TGTGCCAGCAGCACCCGGGACAGGGATTTTTCTAGTGGGGCCAACGTCCTGACTTTC,CASSTRDRDFSSGANVLTF
TRBJ1-3,NA,NA,TRBV6-1,15,TGTGCCAGCAGTGAAACGGCAGACTCTGGAAACACCATATATTTT,CASSETADSGNTIYF
TRBJ2-3,many,NA,TRBV20-1,16,TGCAGTGCCTTCGCCTTCGAGGGGGGGAACACAGATACGCAGTATTTT,CSAFAFEGGNTDTQYF
TRBJ2-3,many,NA,TRBV28,14,TGTGTCAGCAGTCCAAATCCCTACACAGATACGCAGTATTTT,CVSSPNPYTDTQYF
TRBJ2-1,NA,TRBD2,TRBV5-1,15,TGCGCCAGCAGCTTGAGGACTAGCGGGGGAAGTGAGCAGTTCTTC,CASSLRTSGGSEQFF
TRBJ1-6,NA,TRBD1,TRBV19,14,TGTGCCAGTAACCCGGGACAGGGTTTTTCACCCCTCCACTTT,CASNPGQGFSPLHF
TRBJ1-3,many,TRBD1,TRBV12-3/TRBV12-4,14,TGTGCCAGCAGGACAACAGGGGCTGGAAACACCATATATTTT,CASRTTGAGNTIYF
TRBJ2-1,few,NA,TRBV6-2/TRBV6-3,14,TGTGCCAGCAGTTACTCGACCAGTTACAATGAGCAGTTCTTC,CASSYSTSYNEQFF
TRBJ1-1,many,NA,TRBV12-3/TRBV12-4,13,TGTGCCAGCAGCGGACAACTGAACACTGAAGCTTTCTTT,CASSGQLNTEAFF
TRBJ2-7,few,TRBD2,TRBV7-2,15,TGTGCCAGCAGCCCGATGACTAGCGGCTCCTACGAGCAGTACTTC,CASSPMTSGSYEQYF
TRBJ1-2,few,NA,TRBV20-1,17,TGCAGTGCTAGAGGTGGCGCGGGCAGGTGGGGGAACTATGGCTACACCTTC,CSARGGAGRWGNYGYTF
TRBJ2-7,NA,TRBD2,TRBV11-1,18,TGTGCCAGCAGCGCACGACTAGCGGGAGGGCCGTCCTTCCACGAGCAGTACTTC,CASSARLAGGPSFHEQYF
TRBJ2-2,few,NA,TRBV5-1,15,TGCGCCAGCAGCTTGGGGGGGACGTGGTCCGGGGAGCTGTTTTTT,CASSLGGTWSGELFF
TRBJ2-7,NA,NA,TRBV20-1,11,TGCAGGCAGGGTTTTGCCTACGAGCAGTACTTC,CRQGFAYEQYF
TRBJ2-7,few,NA,TRBV7-3,13,TGTGCCAGCAGCCCGGGATCCTATAACGAGCAGTACTTC,CASSPGSYNEQYF